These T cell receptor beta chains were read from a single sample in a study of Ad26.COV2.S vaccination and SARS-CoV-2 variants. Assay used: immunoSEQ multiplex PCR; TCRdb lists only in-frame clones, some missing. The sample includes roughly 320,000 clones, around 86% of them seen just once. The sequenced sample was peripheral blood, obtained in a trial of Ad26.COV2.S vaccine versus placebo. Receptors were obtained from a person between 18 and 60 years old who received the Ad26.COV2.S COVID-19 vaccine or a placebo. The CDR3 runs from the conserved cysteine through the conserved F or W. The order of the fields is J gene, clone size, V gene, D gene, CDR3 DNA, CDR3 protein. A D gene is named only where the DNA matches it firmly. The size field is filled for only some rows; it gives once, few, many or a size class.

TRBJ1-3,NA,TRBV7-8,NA,TGTGCCAGCAGCTCTCGGATTGGTACGGGAAACACCATATATTTT,CASSSRIGTGNTIYF
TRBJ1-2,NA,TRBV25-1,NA,TGTGCCAGCAGCGGCTATGGCTACACCTTC,CASSGYGYTF
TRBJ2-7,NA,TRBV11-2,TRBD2,TGTGCCAGCAGCTCCGGACTAGCGGGCGAGCAGTACTTC,CASSSGLAGEQYF
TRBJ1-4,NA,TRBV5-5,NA,TGTGCCAGCAGCGGTCGGGTTAATGAAAAACTGTTTTTT,CASSGRVNEKLFF
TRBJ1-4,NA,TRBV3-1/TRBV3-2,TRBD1,TGTGCCAGCAGCCAAACAGGGGGTGGTGAAAAACTGTTTTTT,CASSQTGGGEKLFF
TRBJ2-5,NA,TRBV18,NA,TGTGCCAGCTCTCCAGCTGGGTTCATCGGAGAGACCCAGTACTTC,CASSPAGFIGETQYF
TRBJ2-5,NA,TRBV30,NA,TGTGCCTGGAGTCCCAGACAAGAGACCCAGTACTTC,CAWSPRQETQYF
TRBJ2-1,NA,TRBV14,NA,TGTGCCAGCAGCCAAGATCTTGGGAATGAGCAGTTCTTC,CASSQDLGNEQFF
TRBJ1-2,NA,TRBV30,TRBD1,TGTGCCTGGAGTGTACAATCGGGACAGGGGTCCAGGAGGGGAGGCTACACCTTC,CAWSVQSGQGSRRGGYTF
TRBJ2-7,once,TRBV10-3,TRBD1,TGTGCCATCAGTGAGTCGAGGCAGGGGGCTGCGGGAGAGCAGTACTTC,CAISESRQGAAGEQYF
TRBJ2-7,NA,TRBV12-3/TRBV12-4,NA,TGTGCCAGCAGTTTACTACCCTCCGAGCAGTACTTC,CASSLLPSEQYF
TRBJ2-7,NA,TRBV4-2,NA,TGTGCCAGCAGCCAAGAGACCTTCCGGGGGAGCGAGCAGTACTTC,CASSQETFRGSEQYF
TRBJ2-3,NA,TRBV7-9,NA,TGTGCCAGCAGCGGATTTGGAGGTTCGAAGCATTTT,CASSGFGGSKHF
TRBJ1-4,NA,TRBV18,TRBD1,TGTGCCAGCTCCGCGGACAGGCAGAATGAAAAACTGTTTTTT,CASSADRQNEKLFF
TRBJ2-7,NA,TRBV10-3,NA,TGTGCCATCAGTCCCTCTATTTACGAGCAGTACTTC,CAISPSIYEQYF
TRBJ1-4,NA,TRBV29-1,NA,TGCAGCGTCTGGACGGGCACTAATGAAAAACTGTTTTTT,CSVWTGTNEKLFF
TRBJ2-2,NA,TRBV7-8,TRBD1,TGTGCCAGCAGCCTGGGACAGGGGTACACCGGGGAGCTGTTTTTT,CASSLGQGYTGELFF
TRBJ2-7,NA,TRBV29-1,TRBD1,TGCAGCGTTACCCCGGGACAGGGGATCGAGCAGTACTTC,CSVTPGQGIEQYF
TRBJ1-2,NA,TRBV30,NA,TGTGCCTGGAGGGGACAACCAATTAACTATGGCTACACCTTC,CAWRGQPINYGYTF
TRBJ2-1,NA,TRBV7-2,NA,TGTGCCAGCAGCTCGAGGACCGGGACCTACAATGAGCAGTTCTTC,CASSSRTGTYNEQFF
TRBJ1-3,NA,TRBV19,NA,TGTGCCAGTAGTAGCGGGCGCAGAAACACCATATATTTT,CASSSGRRNTIYF
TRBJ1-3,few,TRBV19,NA,TGTGCCAGTAGAATGACAGATTTCTCTGGAAACACCATATATTTT,CASRMTDFSGNTIYF
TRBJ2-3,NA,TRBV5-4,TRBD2,TGTGCCAGCAGCCTTAAACTTAGCGGGGACACAGATACGCAGTATTTT,CASSLKLSGDTDTQYF
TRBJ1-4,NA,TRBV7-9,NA,TGTGCCAGCAGCTTCTGGAATGAAAAACTGTTTTTT,CASSFWNEKLFF
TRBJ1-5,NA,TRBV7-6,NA,TGTGCCAGCAGCCAGGGACACGCGGGGAGCAATCAGCCCCAGCATTTT,CASSQGHAGSNQPQHF
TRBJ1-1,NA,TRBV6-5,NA,TGTGCCAGCAGTTACTCTGGACGGAAGAACACTGAAGCTTTCTTT,CASSYSGRKNTEAFF
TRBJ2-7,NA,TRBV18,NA,TGTGCCAGCTCACCAAATTACGGGGCCTACGAGCAGTACTTC,CASSPNYGAYEQYF
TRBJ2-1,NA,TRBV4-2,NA,TGTGCCAGCAGCCCAGGGATGGGACTTTATGAGCAGTTCTTC,CASSPGMGLYEQFF
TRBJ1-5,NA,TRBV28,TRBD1,TGTGCCAGCAGTACCTCGGGACAGAGCAATCAGCCCCAGCATTTT,CASSTSGQSNQPQHF